The clone carrying this TCR beta chain was counted between two and nine times. With 4 bases removed from V and 1 base from J, the gap between germline ends came to 11 bases. Germline CDR1 and CDR2: LNHDA and SQIVND (reference sequence). The CDR3 is 15 residues long. The data derive from a study of beta chain features in type 1 diabetes. Since all of the isolated RNA was reverse transcribed, expressed TCRB transcripts were what got sequenced. The data were produced by immunoSEQ multiplex PCR, yet TCRdb's version contains in-frame clones alone and is incomplete. The sample holds 350,000 to 450,000 clones, approximately 15% seen once.

What was sequenced was naive CD4+ T cells from blood. The TCR was taken from a man aged 25 to 40 in good health. V and J are TRBV19 and TRBJ2-1; D gene ambiguous. CDR3 nucleotide sequence: TGTGCCAGTAGTAGAAAAGGGCGTTCCTACAATGAGCAGTTCTTC. Its translation is CASSRKGRSYNEQFF.